The present TCR beta chain was sequenced within a study of shared clonotypes between healthy human individuals. The study, taken as a whole, reports: The sampled material consisted only of blood, and tissue repertoires are likely to differ. Relative to clonotypes present in all four donors, those not shared had lower generation probabilities.

Germline values: CDR1 LNHDA, CDR2 SQIVND (reference sequence). CDR3 length equals 17 residues. V dropped 0 bases and J dropped 0; count of bases not matched to a gene: 7. TCRdb's copy holds only in-frame clones and misses some; the assay was immunoSEQ multiplex PCR. The table has some 1,900,000 clones, 85% to 95% seen once. The naive CD8 population came from CD45RO-negative cells selected for CCR7, without terminally differentiated effector memory CD45RA+ cells. Each sample came from a Caucasian adult donor living in Nashville, Tennessee. Concerning this clone itself: What it binds is unknown.

The chain carries TRBV19 and TRBJ1-2, with 7 positions matching TRBD1. Sequenced: naive CD8+ T cells sorted from blood. The sequence derives from a man between 18 and 35 years old in good health. The CDR3 nucleotides read TGTGCCAGTAGTATAGATCTAGAGACAGGGTCTAACTATGGCTACACCTTC. This gives the protein CASSIDLETGSNYGYTF.